This T cell receptor (beta chain) stems from a study of blood T cell repertoires in COVID-19. Study information: Whether acute or convalescent, the COVID-19 samples came from the United States, Italy and Spain. In each case, the material was cDNA or gDNA derived from T cells, B-cell-depleted T cells, or PBMCs.

With 2 bases removed from V and 8 bases from J, the gap between germline ends came to 15 bases. The CDR3 extends over 14 amino acids. Germline-derived CDR1 and CDR2 are MNHEY and SVGAGI. Original methodology: Estimated nucleated cell counts came from reference gene primer amplification. Data came from immunoSEQ multiplex PCR; TCRdb stores just in-frame clones and leaves some out. V and J calls and clone size are as listed in that table; D and trimming were resolved from the DNA. The table lists about 120,000 clones, 60% to 85% of them singletons. The specimen was peripheral blood. The V gene is TRBV6-5, the J gene TRBJ1-2, with a weak D call TRBD1 (5 bases). The sequence was collected from a man between 65 and 85 years old with acute or convalescent COVID-19. The CDR3, as DNA: TGTGCCAGCAGTTACATCGGCAGGGAGGGGGGCTACACCTTC. Residues: CASSYIGREGGYTF.